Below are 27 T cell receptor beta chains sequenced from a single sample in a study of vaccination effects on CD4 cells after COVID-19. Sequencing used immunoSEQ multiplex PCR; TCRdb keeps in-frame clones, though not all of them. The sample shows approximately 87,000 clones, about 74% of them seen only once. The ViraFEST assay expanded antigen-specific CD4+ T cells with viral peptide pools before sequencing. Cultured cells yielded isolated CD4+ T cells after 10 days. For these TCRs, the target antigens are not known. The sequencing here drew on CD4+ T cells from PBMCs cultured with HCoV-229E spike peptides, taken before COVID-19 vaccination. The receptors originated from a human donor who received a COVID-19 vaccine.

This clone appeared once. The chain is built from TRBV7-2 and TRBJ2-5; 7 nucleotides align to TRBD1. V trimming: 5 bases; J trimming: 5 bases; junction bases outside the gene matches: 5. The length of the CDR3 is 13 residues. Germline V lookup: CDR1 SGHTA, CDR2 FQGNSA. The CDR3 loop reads CASSPTGKETQYF. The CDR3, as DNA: TGTGCCAGCAGCCCGACAGGGAAGGAGACCCAGTACTTC. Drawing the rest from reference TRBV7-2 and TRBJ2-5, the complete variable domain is GAGVSQSPSNKVTEKGKDVELRCDPISGHTALYWYRQSLGQGLEFLIYFQGNSAPDKSGLPSDRFSAERTGGSVSTLTIQRTQQEDSAVYLCASSPTGKETQYFGPGTRLLVL.

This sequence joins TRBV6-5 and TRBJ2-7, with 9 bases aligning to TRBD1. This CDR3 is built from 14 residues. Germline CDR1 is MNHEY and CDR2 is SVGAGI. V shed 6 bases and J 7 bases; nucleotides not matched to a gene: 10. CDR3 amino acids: CASRGTGILGEQYV. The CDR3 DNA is TGTGCCAGCAGAGGGACAGGGATATTGGGGGAGCAGTACGTC.

The CDR3 is CASSPQSTGTGGFEQYV. For the CDR3, the DNA is TGTGCCAGCTCGCCCCAGTCTACCGGGACCGGAGGCTTTGAGCAGTACGTC. This sequence joins TRBV18 and TRBJ2-7; D possibly matches TRBD1 or TRBD2 (5 bases each). Between the trimmed V and J ends, which lost 6 bases and 7 bases, there was a span of 28 bases. CDR1 KGHSH and CDR2 LQKENI come from the germline V gene. There are 17 residues in the CDR3.

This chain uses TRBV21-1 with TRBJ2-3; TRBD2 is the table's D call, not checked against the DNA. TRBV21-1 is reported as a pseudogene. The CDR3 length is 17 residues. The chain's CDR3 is CASSNELAGINPDTQYF. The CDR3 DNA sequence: TGTGCCAGCAGCAACGAACTAGCGGGGATCAACCCAGATACGCAGTATTTT.

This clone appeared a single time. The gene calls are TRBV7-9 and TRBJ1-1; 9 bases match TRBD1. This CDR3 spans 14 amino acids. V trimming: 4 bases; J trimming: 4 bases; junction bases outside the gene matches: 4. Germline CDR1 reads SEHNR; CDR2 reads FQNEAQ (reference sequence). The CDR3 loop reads CASSSSTGGTEAFF. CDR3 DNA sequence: TGTGCCAGCAGCTCATCGACAGGGGGCACTGAAGCTTTCTTT.

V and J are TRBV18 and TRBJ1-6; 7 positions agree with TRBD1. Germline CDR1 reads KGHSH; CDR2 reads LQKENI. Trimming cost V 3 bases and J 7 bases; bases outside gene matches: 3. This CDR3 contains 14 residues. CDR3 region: CASSPGDRNSPLHF. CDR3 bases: TGTGCCAGCTCACCGGGGGACAGAAATTCACCCCTCCACTTT.

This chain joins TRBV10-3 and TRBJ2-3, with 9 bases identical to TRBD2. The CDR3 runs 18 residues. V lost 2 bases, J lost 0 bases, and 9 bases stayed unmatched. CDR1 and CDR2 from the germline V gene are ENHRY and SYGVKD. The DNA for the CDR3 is TGTGCCATCAGTGAGAGGCAGGTAGCGGGGGATAGCACAGATACGCAGTATTTT. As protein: CAISERQVAGDSTDTQYF.

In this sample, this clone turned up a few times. CDR3 in DNA: TGTGCCAGCAGCGACAGGGGCAATCAGCCCCAGCATTTT. It yields the protein CASSDRGNQPQHF. V is TRBV6-5 and J is TRBJ1-5; 7 bases fit TRBD1. This CDR3 has 13 residues. CDR1 and CDR2 (germline): MNHEY, SVGAGI. V gave up 6 bases and J gave up 2 bases; unmatched junction bases: 1.

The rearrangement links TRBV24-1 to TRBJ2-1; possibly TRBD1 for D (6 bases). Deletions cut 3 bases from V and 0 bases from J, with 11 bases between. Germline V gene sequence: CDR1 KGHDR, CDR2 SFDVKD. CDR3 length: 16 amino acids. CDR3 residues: CATSDPQGSSYNEQFF. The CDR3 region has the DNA TGTGCCACCAGTGATCCACAGGGAAGCTCCTACAATGAGCAGTTCTTC.

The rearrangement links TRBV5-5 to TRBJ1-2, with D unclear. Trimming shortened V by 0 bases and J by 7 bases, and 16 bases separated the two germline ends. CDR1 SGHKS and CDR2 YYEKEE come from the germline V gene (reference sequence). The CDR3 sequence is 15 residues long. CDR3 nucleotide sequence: TGTGCCAGCAGCTTGGCGCTGATTTTACCGGGTGGCTACACCTTC. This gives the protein CASSLALILPGGYTF.

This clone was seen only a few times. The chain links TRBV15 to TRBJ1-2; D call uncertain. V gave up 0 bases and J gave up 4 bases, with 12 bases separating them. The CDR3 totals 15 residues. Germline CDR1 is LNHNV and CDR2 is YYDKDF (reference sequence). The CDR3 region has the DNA TGTGCCACCAGCAGAGATTTCCCGGGGTCCTATGGCTACACCTTC. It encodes CATSRDFPGSYGYTF.

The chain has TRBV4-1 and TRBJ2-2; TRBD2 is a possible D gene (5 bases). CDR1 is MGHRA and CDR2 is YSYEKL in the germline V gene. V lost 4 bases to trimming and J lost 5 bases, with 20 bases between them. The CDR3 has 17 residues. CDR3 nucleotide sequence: TGCGCCAGCAGCCGAGTCGCGGGCGCCCTAGGGACCGGGGAGCTGTTTTTT. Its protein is CASSRVAGALGTGELFF.

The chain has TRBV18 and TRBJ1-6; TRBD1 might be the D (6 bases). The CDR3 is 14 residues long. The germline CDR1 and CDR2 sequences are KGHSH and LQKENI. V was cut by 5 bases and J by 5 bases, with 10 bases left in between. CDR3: CASSTQGDNSPLHF. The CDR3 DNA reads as TGTGCCAGCTCAACACAGGGAGATAATTCACCCCTCCACTTT.

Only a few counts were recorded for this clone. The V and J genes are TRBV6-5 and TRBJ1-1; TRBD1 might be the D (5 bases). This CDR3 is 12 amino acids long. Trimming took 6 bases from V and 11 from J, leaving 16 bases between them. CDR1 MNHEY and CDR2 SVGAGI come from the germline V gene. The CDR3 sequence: CASRREVGPAFF. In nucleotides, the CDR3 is TGTGCCAGCAGACGTGAGGTGGGGCCGGCTTTCTTT.

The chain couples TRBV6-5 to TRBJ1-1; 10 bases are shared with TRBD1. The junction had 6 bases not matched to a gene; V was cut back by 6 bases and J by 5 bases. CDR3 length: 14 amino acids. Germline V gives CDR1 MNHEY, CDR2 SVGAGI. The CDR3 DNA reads TGTGCCAGCAGCCTGGACAGGGGGAGGACTGAAGCTTTCTTT. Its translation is CASSLDRGRTEAFF.

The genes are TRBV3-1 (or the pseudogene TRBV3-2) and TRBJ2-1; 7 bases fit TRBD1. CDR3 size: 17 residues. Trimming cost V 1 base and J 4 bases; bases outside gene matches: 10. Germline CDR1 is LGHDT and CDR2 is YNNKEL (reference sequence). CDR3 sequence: CASSQGLTGSVYNEQFF. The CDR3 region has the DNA TGTGCCAGCAGCCAAGGCCTGACAGGGTCTGTTTACAATGAGCAGTTCTTC.

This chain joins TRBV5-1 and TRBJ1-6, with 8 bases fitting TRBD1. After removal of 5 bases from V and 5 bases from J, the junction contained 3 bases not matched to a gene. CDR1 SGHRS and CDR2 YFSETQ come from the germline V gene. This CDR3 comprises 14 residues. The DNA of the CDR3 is TGCGCCAGCAGGGCAGGGGGCGATAATTCACCCCTCCACTTT. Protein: CASRAGGDNSPLHF.

CDR3 sequence: CASRPLASVYNEQFF. The CDR3 DNA sequence: TGTGCCAGTCGTCCGTTGGCGTCCGTCTACAATGAGCAGTTCTTC. The chain recombines TRBV19 with TRBJ2-1; D is undetermined. The CDR3 loop spans 15 amino acids. V was trimmed by 8 bases and J by 3 bases, leaving 17 bases between them. Looked up from germline, CDR1 is LNHDA and CDR2 is SQIVND (reference sequence).

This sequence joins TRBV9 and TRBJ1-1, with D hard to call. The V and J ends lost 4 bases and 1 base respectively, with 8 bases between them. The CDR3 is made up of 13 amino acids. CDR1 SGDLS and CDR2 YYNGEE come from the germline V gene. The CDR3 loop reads CASSLKTNTEAFF. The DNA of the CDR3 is TGTGCCAGCAGCTTGAAGACGAACACTGAAGCTTTCTTT. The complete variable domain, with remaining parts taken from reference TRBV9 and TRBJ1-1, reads DSGVTQTPKHLITATGQRVTLRCSPRSGDLSVYWYQQSLDQGLQFLIQYYNGEERAKGNILERFSAQQFPDLHSELNLSSLELGDSALYFCASSLKTNTEAFFGQGTRLTVV.

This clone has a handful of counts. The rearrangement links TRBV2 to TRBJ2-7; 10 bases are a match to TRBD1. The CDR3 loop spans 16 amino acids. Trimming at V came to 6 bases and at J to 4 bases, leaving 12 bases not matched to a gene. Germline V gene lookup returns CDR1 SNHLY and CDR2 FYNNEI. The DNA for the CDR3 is TGTGCCAGCAGGGAGGCGACAGGGGGCTTGAGATACGAGCAGTACGTC. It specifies CASREATGGLRYEQYV.

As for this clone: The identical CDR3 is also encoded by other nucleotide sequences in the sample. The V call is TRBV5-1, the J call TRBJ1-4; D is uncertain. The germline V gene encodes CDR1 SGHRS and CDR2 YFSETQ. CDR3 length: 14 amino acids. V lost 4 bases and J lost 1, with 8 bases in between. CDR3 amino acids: CASSLGVTNEKLFF. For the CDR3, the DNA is TGCGCCAGCAGCCTCGGGGTAACTAATGAAAAACTGTTTTTT.

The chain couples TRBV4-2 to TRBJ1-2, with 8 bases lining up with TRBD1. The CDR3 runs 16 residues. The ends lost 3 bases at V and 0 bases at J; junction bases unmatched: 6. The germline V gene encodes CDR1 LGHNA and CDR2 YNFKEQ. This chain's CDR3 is CASSQTWTGPNYGYTF. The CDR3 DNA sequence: TGTGCCAGCAGCCAGACCTGGACAGGGCCTAACTATGGCTACACCTTC.

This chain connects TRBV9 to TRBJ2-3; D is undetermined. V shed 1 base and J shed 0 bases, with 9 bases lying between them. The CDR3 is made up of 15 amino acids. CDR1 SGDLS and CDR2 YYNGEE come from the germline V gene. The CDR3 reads CASSVRAYSTDTQYF. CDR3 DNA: TGTGCCAGCAGCGTACGTGCGTATAGCACAGATACGCAGTATTTT.

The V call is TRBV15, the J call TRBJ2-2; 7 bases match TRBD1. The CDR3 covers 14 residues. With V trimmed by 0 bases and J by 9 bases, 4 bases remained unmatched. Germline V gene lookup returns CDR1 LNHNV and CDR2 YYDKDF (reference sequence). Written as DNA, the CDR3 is TGTGCCACCAGCAGAGATCAAGGGGGCCGGGAGCTGTTTTTT. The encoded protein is CATSRDQGGRELFF.

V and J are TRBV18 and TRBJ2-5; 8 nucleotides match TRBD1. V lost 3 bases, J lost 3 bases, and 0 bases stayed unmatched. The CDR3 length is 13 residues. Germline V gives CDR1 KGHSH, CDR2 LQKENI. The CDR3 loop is CASSPDREETQYF. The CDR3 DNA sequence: TGTGCCAGCTCACCGGACAGGGAAGAGACCCAGTACTTC.

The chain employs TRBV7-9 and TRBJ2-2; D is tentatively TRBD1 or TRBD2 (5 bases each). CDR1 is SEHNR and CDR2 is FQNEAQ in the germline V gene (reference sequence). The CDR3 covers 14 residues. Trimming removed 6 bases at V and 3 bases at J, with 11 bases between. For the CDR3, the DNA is TGTGCCAGCAGGCCCGGGACGGACACCGGGGAGCTGTTTTTT. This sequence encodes CASRPGTDTGELFF.

CDR3 region: CASSLQGGDSGEQYV. The CDR3 bases are TGTGCCAGCAGTTTACAAGGCGGTGATTCGGGCGAGCAGTACGTC. The V gene is TRBV6-6, the J gene TRBJ2-7; unclear D gene. V lost 4 bases and J lost 6, with 19 bases in between. There are 15 residues in the CDR3. Germline loops: CDR1 MNHNY, CDR2 SVGAGI (reference sequence).